Included here is one TCR beta chain sequence, with context. Its antigen is undetermined. One end of the junction is discordant with germline, which a read error may explain. The use of genomic DNA as template underpinned the TCR beta VDJ and CDR3 profiling. One entry per CDR3 protein results from TCRdb running MiXCR on the reads. The table has around 500,000 distinct CDR3 sequences, approximately 33% seen once. Sequencing involved patients with CD8+CD57+ cell expansion previously shown by flow cytometry. The CDR3 has 13 residues. Looked up from germline, CDR1 is SNHLY and CDR2 is FYNNEI. These data originate in a study of CD8+CD57+ T cells in acquired aplastic anemia. Overall study: The DNA of sorted CD4+ and CD8+ cells averaged 3.2 ug.

General study points: Nearly 30 CD8+ CDR3 sequences were shared between patients and controls. Patients were compared with controls for CD8+ Simpson's diversity, and no significant difference emerged.

This receptor was taken from a human donor with aplastic anemia. The chain recombines TRBV2 with TRBJ1-2; possible D gene TRBD1, 5 bases. Sequenced: sorted CD4+, CD8+, or CD8+CD57+ T cells (not recorded which) from PBMCs. CDR3 sequence: CASSLSVGDGHTF. The CDR3 DNA sequence: TGTGCCAGCAGTTTATCGGTAGGGGATGGCCACACCTTC. The complete variable domain, with remaining parts taken from reference TRBV2 and TRBJ1-2, reads EPEVTQTPSHQVTQMGQEVILRCVPISNHLYFYWYRQILGQKVEFLVSFYNNEISEKSEIFDDQFSVERPDGSNFTLKIRSTKLEDSAMYFCASSLSVGDGHTFGSGTRLTVV.